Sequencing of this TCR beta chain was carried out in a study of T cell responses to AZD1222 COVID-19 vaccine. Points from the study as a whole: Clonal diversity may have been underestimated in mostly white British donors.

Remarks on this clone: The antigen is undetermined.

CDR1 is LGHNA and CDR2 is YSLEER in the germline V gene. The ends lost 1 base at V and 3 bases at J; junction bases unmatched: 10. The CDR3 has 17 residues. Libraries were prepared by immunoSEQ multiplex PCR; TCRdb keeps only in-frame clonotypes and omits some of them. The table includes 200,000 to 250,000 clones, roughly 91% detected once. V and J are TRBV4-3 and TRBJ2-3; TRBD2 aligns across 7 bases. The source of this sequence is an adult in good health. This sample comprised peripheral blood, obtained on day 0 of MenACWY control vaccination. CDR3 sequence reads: CASSQVAAGTGTDTQYF. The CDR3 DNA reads TGCGCCAGCAGCCAAGTGGCAGCGGGGACCGGGACAGATACGCAGTATTTT.